These T cell receptor beta chains were read from a single sample in a study of human T cells and chemical hapten exposure. TCRdb itself ran the RACE reads through MiXCR, one entry per CDR3 protein. The sample records about 110,000 distinct CDR3 sequences, roughly 9% being singletons. The sample was whole blood, taken in connection with sensitization to the hapten diphenylcyclopropenone (DPC). These receptors originate from a middle-aged woman with alopecia areata. Some clones in this sample may be carry-over from other donors' samples. Both conserved end residues are part of each CDR3. D genes are given only for firm matches. Where a row states a size, it is once, few, many or the class of an expanded clone; other rows omit it.

cdr3_aa: CSVEGGAGPAGELFF
cdr3_nt: TGCAGCGTTGAAGGTGGGGCAGGGCCGGCCGGGGAGCTGTTTTTT
clone_size: many
d_call: .
v_call: TRBV29-1
j_call: TRBJ2-2

cdr3_aa: CASSQRQGNTEAFF
cdr3_nt: TGTGCCAGCAGCCAGAGGCAGGGGAACACTGAAGCTTTCTTT
clone_size: many
d_call: .
v_call: TRBV7-6
j_call: TRBJ1-1

cdr3_aa: CASSLELAGNNEQFF
cdr3_nt: TGTGCCAGCAGCTTAGAACTAGCGGGGAACAATGAGCAGTTCTTC
clone_size: many
d_call: TRBD2
v_call: TRBV7-2
j_call: TRBJ2-1

cdr3_aa: CASSLMGQRNQPQHF
cdr3_nt: TGTGCCAGCAGCTTAATGGGACAGCGAAATCAGCCCCAGCATTTT
clone_size: many
d_call: TRBD1
v_call: TRBV7-2
j_call: TRBJ1-5

cdr3_aa: CASSDSGPQSDTQYF
cdr3_nt: TGTGCCAGCAGTGACTCGGGACCCCAGTCAGATACGCAGTATTTT
clone_size: many
d_call: .
v_call: TRBV6-4
j_call: TRBJ2-3

cdr3_aa: CASSLVGESGYEQYF
cdr3_nt: TGTGCCAGCAGCTTAGTGGGGGAATCGGGGTACGAGCAGTACTTC
clone_size: .
d_call: .
v_call: TRBV11-2
j_call: TRBJ2-7

cdr3_aa: CASMASNQPQHF
cdr3_nt: TGTGCCAGCATGGCCAGCAATCAGCCCCAGCATTTT
clone_size: many
d_call: .
v_call: TRBV6-2/TRBV6-3
j_call: TRBJ1-5

cdr3_aa: CASSFWGFGQPQHF
cdr3_nt: TGTGCCAGCAGCTTTTGGGGGTTCGGGCAGCCCCAGCATTTT
clone_size: many
d_call: .
v_call: TRBV5-5
j_call: TRBJ1-5

cdr3_aa: CASSSRGQSSYNSPLHF
cdr3_nt: TGTGCCAGCAGCTCGCGGGGACAGAGCTCCTATAATTCACCCCTCCACTTT
clone_size: .
d_call: TRBD1
v_call: TRBV7-8
j_call: TRBJ1-6

cdr3_aa: CASSLLRRRHNQPQHF
cdr3_nt: TGTGCCAGCAGCCTCCTAAGAAGGCGCCACAATCAGCCCCAGCATTTT
clone_size: many
d_call: .
v_call: TRBV11-3
j_call: TRBJ1-5

cdr3_aa: CASSRGQGGQPQHF
cdr3_nt: TGTGCCAGCAGCCGCGGACAGGGGGGACAGCCCCAGCATTTT
clone_size: .
d_call: TRBD1
v_call: TRBV7-9
j_call: TRBJ1-5

cdr3_aa: CASSIQGMNTEAFF
cdr3_nt: TGTGCCAGCAGTATACAGGGGATGAACACTGAAGCTTTCTTT
clone_size: many
d_call: TRBD1
v_call: TRBV6-1
j_call: TRBJ1-1

cdr3_aa: CASNDSGGEDEQYF
cdr3_nt: TGTGCCAGCAATGATAGCGGGGGTGAGGACGAGCAGTACTTC
clone_size: few
d_call: TRBD2
v_call: TRBV6-2/TRBV6-3
j_call: TRBJ2-7

cdr3_aa: CASSKGTGDTAYEQYF
cdr3_nt: TGTGCCAGCAGCAAAGGGACAGGGGACACTGCCTACGAGCAGTACTTC
clone_size: few
d_call: .
v_call: TRBV21-1
j_call: TRBJ2-7

cdr3_aa: CASSPTGARNYGYTF
cdr3_nt: TGTGCCAGCAGCCCAACGGGGGCGAGAAACTATGGCTACACCTTC
clone_size: .
d_call: .
v_call: TRBV3-1
j_call: TRBJ1-2

cdr3_aa: CASRDPGLVDTQYF
cdr3_nt: TGTGCCAGCAGAGATCCGGGACTAGTGGATACGCAGTATTTT
clone_size: .
d_call: TRBD2
v_call: TRBV2
j_call: TRBJ2-3

cdr3_aa: CASSTGTSVGDTQYF
cdr3_nt: TGCGCCAGCAGCACGGGGACTAGCGTAGGAGATACGCAGTATTTT
clone_size: .
d_call: TRBD2
v_call: TRBV5-1
j_call: TRBJ2-3

cdr3_aa: CASSLVGGQYNEQFF
cdr3_nt: TGTGCCAGCAGCTTAGTGGGGGGACAGTACAATGAGCAGTTCTTC
clone_size: .
d_call: .
v_call: TRBV7-6
j_call: TRBJ2-1

cdr3_aa: CATSDHDRNENTGELFF
cdr3_nt: TGTGCCACCAGTGATCATGACAGGAACGAGAACACCGGGGAGCTGTTTTTT
clone_size: few
d_call: .
v_call: TRBV24-1
j_call: TRBJ2-2

cdr3_aa: CASSWEGTDTQYF
cdr3_nt: TGTGCCAGCAGTTGGGAGGGCACGGATACGCAGTATTTT
clone_size: few
d_call: TRBD2
v_call: TRBV6-5
j_call: TRBJ2-3

cdr3_aa: CASSQGQGARGYTF
cdr3_nt: TGTGCCAGCAGCCAGGGACAGGGGGCGCGGGGCTACACCTTC
clone_size: many
d_call: TRBD1
v_call: TRBV7-2
j_call: TRBJ1-2

cdr3_aa: CSARRSQGEHGELFF
cdr3_nt: TGCAGTGCTCGGCGGAGCCAGGGGGAGCACGGGGAGCTGTTTTTT
clone_size: many
d_call: TRBD1
v_call: TRBV20-1
j_call: TRBJ2-2

cdr3_aa: CASSLGLASYEQYF
cdr3_nt: TGTGCCAGCAGCTTGGGTCTAGCCTCCTACGAGCAGTACTTC
clone_size: many
d_call: .
v_call: TRBV5-6
j_call: TRBJ2-7

cdr3_aa: CSAGDTYNSPLHF
cdr3_nt: TGCAGCGCTGGGGACACCTATAATTCACCCCTCCACTTT
clone_size: .
d_call: .
v_call: TRBV29-1
j_call: TRBJ1-6

cdr3_aa: CASSASRGAGEQYF
cdr3_nt: TGTGCCAGCAGCGCAAGCCGGGGGGCGGGCGAGCAGTACTTC
clone_size: few
d_call: .
v_call: TRBV7-9
j_call: TRBJ2-7

cdr3_aa: CASSITGVNEKLFF
cdr3_nt: TGTGCCAGCAGTATCACAGGGGTTAATGAAAAACTGTTTTTT
clone_size: many
d_call: TRBD1
v_call: TRBV12-3/TRBV12-4
j_call: TRBJ1-4